These T cell receptor beta chains were read from a single sample in a study of T cells in Graves' hyperthyroidism and ophthalmopathy. TCRdb fed the multiplex PCR reads into MiXCR, producing one record per CDR3 protein. Of some 270,000 distinct CDR3 sequences in the sample, approximately 12% were seen once. Sequenced material: blood. These receptors came from a young woman with Graves' hyperthyroidism that later progressed to Graves' ophthalmopathy. Each CDR3 is given with its conserved first and last residue. The order of the fields is V gene, J gene, D gene, clone size, CDR3 protein, CDR3 DNA. A D gene is named only where the DNA matches it firmly. The size of a clone is reported for some rows only, either as once, few or many, or as a class for expanded clones.

>TRBV11-3|TRBJ2-1|TRBD2|once
CASSLGAIAGELGNEQFF
TGTGCCAGCAGCTTAGGGGCAATAGCGGGAGAGCTTGGAAATGAGCAGTTCTTC
>TRBV20-1|TRBJ2-5|NA|many
CSARPNIQETQYF
TGCAGTGCTAGGCCCAATATCCAAGAGACCCAGTACTTC
>TRBV2|TRBJ1-1|NA|many
CASSDEGNTEAFF
TGTGCCAGCAGTGACGAAGGGAACACTGAAGCTTTCTTT
>TRBV11-3|TRBJ2-1|NA|NA
CASSSERSSYNEQFF
TGTGCCAGCAGCTCAGAGCGGAGCTCCTACAATGAGCAGTTCTTC
>TRBV28|TRBJ1-6|TRBD1|NA
CASGLGDRANPPLHF
TGTGCCAGCGGTTTAGGGGACAGGGCGAATCCACCCCTCCACTTT
>TRBV28|TRBJ1-2|TRBD1|many
CASRQGASYGYTF
TGTGCCAGCAGGCAGGGGGCGAGCTATGGCTACACCTTC
>TRBV19|TRBJ1-5|NA|many
CASSIHLRIPSNQPQHF
TGTGCCAGTAGTATCCACCTCCGAATTCCGAGCAATCAGCCCCAGCATTTT
>TRBV29-1|TRBJ2-1|NA|NA
CSVVAVSSYNEQFF
TGCAGCGTCGTAGCGGTAAGCTCCTACAATGAGCAGTTCTTC
>TRBV9|TRBJ2-3|NA|few
CASSVGEIDTQYF
TGTGCCAGCAGCGTAGGAGAGATAGATACGCAGTATTTT
>TRBV20-1|TRBJ1-4|NA|many
CSAILYRDEKLFF
TGCAGTGCTATATTGTACAGGGACGAAAAACTGTTTTTT
>TRBV6-2/TRBV6-3|TRBJ2-4|NA|few
CASSATRDTFRQNIQYF
TGTGCCAGCAGTGCGACCCGGGACACCTTTCGACAAAACATTCAGTACTTC
>TRBV27|TRBJ2-3|TRBD2|NA
CASSLEGTSGPPTTDTQYF
TGTGCCAGCAGTTTAGAAGGGACTAGCGGGCCCCCGACCACGGATACGCAGTATTTT
>TRBV20-1|TRBJ1-1|TRBD1|many
CSAGPRQGLNTEAFF
TGCAGTGCTGGGCCAAGACAGGGATTGAACACTGAAGCTTTCTTT
>TRBV20-1|TRBJ2-3|NA|many
CSVPSVPGRIADTQYF
TGCAGTGTCCCTTCGGTCCCGGGCCGTATCGCAGATACGCAGTATTTT
>TRBV20-1|TRBJ2-1|NA|many
CSVRVAEDYNEQFF
TGCAGTGTCCGCGTAGCGGAGGACTACAATGAGCAGTTCTTC
>TRBV11-2|TRBJ2-2|NA|many
CASSLVGGYTGELFF
TGTGCCAGCAGCTTAGTGGGGGGTTACACCGGGGAGCTGTTTTTT
>TRBV19|TRBJ2-5|TRBD1|NA
CASSIQGAPEETQYF
TGTGCCAGTAGTATTCAGGGGGCGCCGGAGGAGACCCAGTACTTC
>TRBV12-3/TRBV12-4|TRBJ2-3|NA|many
CASNITDTQYF
TGTGCCAGCAACATTACAGATACGCAGTATTTT
>TRBV28|TRBJ1-2|TRBD1|NA
CASSFPGQGAVGYTF
TGTGCCAGCAGTTTCCCCGGACAGGGGGCGGTCGGCTACACCTTC
>TRBV2|TRBJ2-2|TRBD2|many
CASRASGNTGELFF
TGTGCCAGCAGGGCTAGCGGGAACACCGGGGAGCTGTTTTTT
>TRBV4-1|TRBJ2-1|TRBD2|many
CASSQGLAGPSYNEQFF
TGCGCCAGCAGCCAAGGCCTAGCGGGTCCCTCCTACAATGAGCAGTTCTTC
>TRBV19|TRBJ2-5|NA|NA
CASLGGGETQYF
TGTGCCAGTCTTGGGGGAGGAGAGACCCAGTACTTC
>TRBV11-2|TRBJ2-2|NA|NA
CASSFGVGGMGGELFF
TGTGCCAGCAGCTTCGGGGTTGGGGGGATGGGCGGGGAGCTGTTTTTT
>TRBV9|TRBJ2-3|TRBD2|few
CASSVSTGLARTDTQYF
TGTGCCAGCAGCGTCTCAACTGGACTAGCGCGCACAGATACGCAGTATTTT
>TRBV20-1|TRBJ1-6|NA|many
CSARAPGKSYNSPLHF
TGCAGTGCTAGAGCACCCGGGAAATCCTATAATTCACCCCTCCACTTT
>TRBV4-2|TRBJ2-1|NA|few
CASGYEPQATNEQFF
TGTGCCAGCGGGTATGAACCCCAAGCGACCAATGAGCAGTTCTTC
>TRBV3-1|TRBJ2-2|NA|many
CASSSDWLGTGELFF
TGTGCCAGCAGCTCAGACTGGCTTGGCACCGGGGAGCTGTTTTTT
>TRBV6-5|TRBJ1-3|NA|NA
CASSFRTVPGNTIYF
TGTGCCAGCAGTTTCCGGACAGTTCCTGGAAACACCATATATTTT
>TRBV4-3|TRBJ2-7|TRBD2|many
CASSQDIRPSGAVYEQYF
TGCGCCAGCAGCCAAGATATTCGTCCTAGCGGTGCTGTTTACGAGCAGTACTTC
>TRBV4-2|TRBJ2-1|NA|NA
CASSQERQGKEQFF
TGTGCCAGCAGCCAAGAGAGGCAGGGAAAAGAGCAGTTCTTC
>TRBV5-4|TRBJ2-1|TRBD2|NA
CASSGAGGTYNEQFF
TGTGCCAGCAGCGGGGCGGGAGGGACCTACAATGAGCAGTTCTTC
>TRBV19|TRBJ2-3|TRBD2|NA
CASSITGRVPTDTQYF
TGTGCCAGTAGTATAACCGGGAGGGTCCCCACAGATACGCAGTATTTT
>TRBV7-9|TRBJ2-1|NA|few
CASSQSRSGASYNEQFF
TGTGCCAGCAGCCAATCCCGATCGGGAGCCTCCTACAATGAGCAGTTCTTC
>TRBV7-2|TRBJ1-2|TRBD1|many
CASSFGTGHGYTF
TGTGCCAGCAGCTTTGGGACAGGGCATGGCTACACCTTC
>TRBV20-1|TRBJ2-7|NA|many
CSAKVDYEQYF
TGCAGTGCTAAAGTTGACTACGAGCAGTACTTC
>TRBV7-2|TRBJ2-2|NA|NA
CASSLASRTGELFF
TGTGCCAGCAGCTTAGCCAGCAGAACCGGGGAGCTGTTTTTT
>TRBV20-1|TRBJ2-1|NA|many
CSAQVWAAGSFNEQFF
TGCAGTGCTCAGGTATGGGCGGCTGGTTCCTTCAATGAGCAGTTCTTC
>TRBV12-3/TRBV12-4|TRBJ2-7|TRBD2|many
CASRAGYYEQYF
TGTGCCAGCAGAGCGGGGTACTACGAGCAGTACTTC
>TRBV11-3|TRBJ2-1|NA|many
CASSSGIVSYNEQFF
TGTGCCAGCAGCTCCGGGATCGTCTCCTACAATGAGCAGTTCTTC
>TRBV20-1|TRBJ2-7|NA|many
CSAADRALTYEQYF
TGCAGTGCTGCCGACAGAGCTTTAACCTACGAGCAGTACTTC
>TRBV18|TRBJ2-1|TRBD1|many
CASSGDRVNEQFF
TGTGCCAGCTCAGGAGACAGGGTTAATGAGCAGTTCTTC
>TRBV6-1|TRBJ2-3|NA|many
CASSTGPWDTQYF
TGTGCCAGCAGTACGGGCCCCTGGGATACGCAGTATTTT
>TRBV6-1|TRBJ1-5|NA|NA
CATRRGNQPQHF
TGTGCCACCAGGAGAGGGAATCAGCCCCAGCATTTT
>TRBV20-1|TRBJ1-2|NA|many
CSAQTANYGYTF
TGCAGTGCCCAGACAGCAAACTATGGCTACACCTTC
>TRBV6-1|TRBJ2-1|NA|few
CASSPSSDYNEQFF
TGTGCCAGCAGTCCTTCCTCTGACTACAATGAGCAGTTCTTC
>TRBV29-1|TRBJ2-5|NA|many
CSAEGRTVQETQYF
TGCAGCGCCGAGGGGCGGACCGTACAAGAGACCCAGTACTTC
>TRBV27|TRBJ2-7|TRBD2|few
CASSLGTSGTKYEQYF
TGTGCCAGCAGTTTAGGGACTAGCGGGACTAAGTACGAGCAGTACTTC
>TRBV6-2/TRBV6-3|TRBJ2-1|TRBD2|few
CASSLLSGATIEQFF
TGTGCCAGCAGTCTCCTTAGCGGGGCTACAATCGAGCAGTTCTTC
>TRBV10-3|TRBJ2-7|TRBD1|many
CAISPGTGSSSYEQYF
TGTGCCATCAGTCCCGGGACAGGGTCAAGCTCCTACGAGCAGTACTTC